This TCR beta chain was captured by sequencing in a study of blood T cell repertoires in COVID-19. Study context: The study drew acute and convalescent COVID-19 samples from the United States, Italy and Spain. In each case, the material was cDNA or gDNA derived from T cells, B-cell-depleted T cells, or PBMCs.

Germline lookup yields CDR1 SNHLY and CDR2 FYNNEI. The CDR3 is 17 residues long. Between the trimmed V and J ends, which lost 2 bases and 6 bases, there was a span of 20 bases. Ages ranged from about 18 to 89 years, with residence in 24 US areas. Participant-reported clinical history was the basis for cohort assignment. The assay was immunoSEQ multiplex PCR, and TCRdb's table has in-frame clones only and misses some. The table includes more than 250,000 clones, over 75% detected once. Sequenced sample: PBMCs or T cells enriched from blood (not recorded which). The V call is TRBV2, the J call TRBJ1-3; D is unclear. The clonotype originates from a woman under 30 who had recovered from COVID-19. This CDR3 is CASSEPTVGSRENTIYF. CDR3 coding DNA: TGTGCCAGCAGTGAACCTACCGTAGGGAGTAGAGAAAACACCATATATTTT.